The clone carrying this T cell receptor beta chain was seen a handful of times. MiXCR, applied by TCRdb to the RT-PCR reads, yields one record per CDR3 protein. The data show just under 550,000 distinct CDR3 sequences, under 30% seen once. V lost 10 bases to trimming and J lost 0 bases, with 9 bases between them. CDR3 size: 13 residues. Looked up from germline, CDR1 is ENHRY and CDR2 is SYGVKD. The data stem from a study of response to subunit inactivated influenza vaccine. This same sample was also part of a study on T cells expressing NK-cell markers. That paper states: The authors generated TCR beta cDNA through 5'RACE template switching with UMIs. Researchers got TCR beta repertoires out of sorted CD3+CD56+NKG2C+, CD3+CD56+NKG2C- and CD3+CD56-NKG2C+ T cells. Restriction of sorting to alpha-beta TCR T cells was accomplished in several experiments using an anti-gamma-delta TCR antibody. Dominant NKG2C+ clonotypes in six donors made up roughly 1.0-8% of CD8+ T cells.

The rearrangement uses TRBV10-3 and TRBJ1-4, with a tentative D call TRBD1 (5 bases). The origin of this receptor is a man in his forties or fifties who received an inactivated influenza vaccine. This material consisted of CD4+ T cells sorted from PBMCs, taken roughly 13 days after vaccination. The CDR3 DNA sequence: TGTGCCACCGCGGGGCCAACTAATGAAAAACTGTTTTTT. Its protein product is CATAGPTNEKLFF.